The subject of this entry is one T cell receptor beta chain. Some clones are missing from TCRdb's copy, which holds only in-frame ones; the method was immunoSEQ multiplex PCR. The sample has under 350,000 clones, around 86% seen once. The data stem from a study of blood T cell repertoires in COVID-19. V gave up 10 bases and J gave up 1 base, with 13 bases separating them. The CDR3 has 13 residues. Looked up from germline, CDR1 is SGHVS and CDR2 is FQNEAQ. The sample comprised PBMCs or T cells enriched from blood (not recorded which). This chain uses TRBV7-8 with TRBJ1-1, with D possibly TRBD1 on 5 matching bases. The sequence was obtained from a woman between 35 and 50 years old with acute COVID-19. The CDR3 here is CATADGGNTEAFF. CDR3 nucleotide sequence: TGTGCCACGGCCGACGGGGGGAACACTGAAGCTTTCTTT.